This entry lists 25 T cell receptor beta chains sequenced from one sample in a study of radiation and T cells in renal cell carcinoma. Profiling relied on immunoSEQ multiplex PCR, and the TCRdb table lists in-frame clones only, not all of them. The table records around 130,000 clones, 88% of them present only once. Time point meaning: blood 2 weeks post-SBRT. Treatment specified: 15 Gy SBRT to primary tumor, nephrectomy 4 weeks later. Sequenced material: blood, taken from a patient whose treatment included radiotherapy and nephrectomy. The receptors stem from a woman in her seventies with renal cell carcinoma.

V is TRBV6-1 and J is TRBJ2-7; D uncertain. Looked up from germline, CDR1 is MNHNS and CDR2 is SASEGT. Trimming left V 9 bases short and J 4 bases short, with 19 bases between. The CDR3 extends over 14 amino acids. CDR3 DNA sequence: TGTGCCAGTAAGACGGAGTATGCCCATTACGAGCAGTACTTC. It encodes CASKTEYAHYEQYF.

The V and J genes are TRBV5-6 and TRBJ2-2; 7 bases align to TRBD1. Germline V gene lookup returns CDR1 SGHDT and CDR2 YYEEEE. CDR3 length equals 14 residues. Germline trimming cut 4 bases from V and 7 bases from J; bases unmatched to any gene: 7. In nucleotides, the CDR3 is TGTGCCAGCAGCGCAGACAGGGCGAGCGGGGAGCTGTTTTTT. Residues: CASSADRASGELFF.

The chain combines TRBV4-2 with TRBJ2-6; possible D gene TRBD1, 6 bases. Trimming left V 4 bases short and J 0 bases short, with 13 bases between. The CDR3 loop spans 17 amino acids. CDR1 is LGHNA, CDR2 YNFKEQ, per germline. CDR3 sequence (DNA): TGTGCCAGCAGCCCGGACAGCGCAATCTCTGGGGCCAACGTCCTGACTTTC. It encodes CASSPDSAISGANVLTF.

This sequence joins TRBV5-1 and TRBJ2-3, with 9 bases matching TRBD2. Germline CDR1 and CDR2: SGHRS and YFSETQ. The V and J ends lost 1 base and 2 bases, in that order; junction bases with no gene match: 8. This CDR3 contains 17 residues. CDR3 sequence: CASSLMPSGVLTDTQYF. The CDR3 DNA follows: TGCGCCAGCAGCTTGATGCCTAGCGGGGTGCTCACAGATACGCAGTATTTT.

This clone occurred a few times. This rearrangement joins TRBV5-4 to TRBJ1-1; no reliable D call. The V end lost 1 base, the J end lost 1 base, and 5 bases lay between the germline ends. CDR1 and CDR2 (germline): SGHNT, YYREEE (reference sequence). This CDR3 has 13 residues. CDR3 nucleotides: TGTGCCAGCAGCTTGAATGCGAACACTGAAGCTTTCTTT. Amino acids: CASSLNANTEAFF.

The chain employs TRBV7-9 and TRBJ2-1, with 10 bases identical to TRBD1. CDR1 SEHNR and CDR2 FQNEAQ come from the germline V gene (reference sequence). The V and J ends lost 1 base and 7 bases, in that order; junction bases with no gene match: 4. This CDR3 spans 15 amino acids. The DNA for the CDR3 is TGTGCCAGCAGCTTAGGGACAGGGGGGATTAATGAGCAGTTCTTC. Residues: CASSLGTGGINEQFF.

A single count supports this clone. The chain uses TRBV6-6 and TRBJ1-2, with 7 bases lining up with TRBD1. This CDR3 is 12 amino acids long. The ends lost 0 bases at V and 9 bases at J; junction bases unmatched: 1. The V gene's germline CDR1 is MNHNY and CDR2 SVGAGI (reference sequence). This chain's CDR3 is CASSYSGGSYTF. The CDR3 coding sequence is TGTGCCAGCAGTTACTCAGGGGGCAGCTACACCTTC.

This clone was seen just once. The chain combines TRBV5-1 with TRBJ1-3; D might be TRBD1 (6 bases). Trimming removed 4 bases at V and 3 bases at J, with 20 bases between. The germline V gene encodes CDR1 SGHRS and CDR2 YFSETQ. The CDR3 is made up of 17 amino acids. In DNA form, the CDR3 reads TGCGCCAGCAGCCCGGGGGCTCGGACTATTAGTGGAAACACCATATATTTT. Protein sequence: CASSPGARTISGNTIYF.

The rearrangement uses TRBV27 and TRBJ1-2; the D gene is possibly TRBD1 (5 bases). CDR1 MNHEY and CDR2 SMNVEV come from the germline V gene (reference sequence). Trimming stripped 5 bases from V and 4 bases from J, with 8 bases between. The CDR3 runs 12 residues. The CDR3 spells CASSGGPYGYTF. DNA of the CDR3: TGTGCCAGCAGTGGGGGTCCCTATGGCTACACCTTC.

The chain joins TRBV7-3 to TRBJ2-3; D not certain. Germline assignment: CDR1 SGHTA and CDR2 FQGTGA. The germline V and J ends were trimmed by 5 bases and 6 bases, with 15 bases remaining between them. CDR3 length equals 14 residues. The CDR3 protein is CASSPNAGADTQYF. CDR3 bases: TGTGCCAGCAGCCCCAACGCTGGTGCTGATACGCAGTATTTT.

The rearrangement uses TRBV30 and TRBJ2-2; tentatively, D is TRBD2 (6 bases). This CDR3 is built from 13 residues. The germline V gene has CDR1 GTSNPN and CDR2 SVGIG (reference sequence). V lost 5 bases and J lost 4, with 11 bases in between. The CDR3 region has the DNA TGTGCCTGGGGGGGACTTCTCACCGGGGAGCTGTTTTTT. It is translated as CAWGGLLTGELFF.

The chain combines TRBV19 with TRBJ2-7; D tentatively reads TRBD1 or TRBD2 (5 bases each). CDR1 is LNHDA, CDR2 SQIVND, per germline (reference sequence). The CDR3 totals 14 residues. The V end lost 4 bases, the J end lost 1 base, and 11 bases lay between the germline ends. The CDR3 loop reads CASSTPGRSYEQYF. The CDR3 DNA reads as TGTGCCAGTAGTACTCCGGGGCGATCCTACGAGCAGTACTTC.

The chain has TRBV5-1 and TRBJ2-7; 9 bases agree with TRBD1. Trimming took 2 bases from V and 0 from J; bases not matched to a gene: 3. Germline V gene lookup returns CDR1 SGHRS and CDR2 YFSETQ. This CDR3 is built from 15 residues. In DNA form, the CDR3 reads TGCGCCAGCAGCTTTTCGGGACAGGGCTCCTACGAGCAGTACTTC. This codes for CASSFSGQGSYEQYF.

As to this clone: The junction differs from germline at one of its ends, possibly a read error. The V call is TRBV7-7, the J call TRBJ2-7; D uncertain. The CDR3 totals 14 residues. Germline V gives CDR1 SSHAT, CDR2 FNYEAQ (reference sequence). The CDR3 is CASSFSRQSYEQYF. The CDR3 DNA follows: TGTGCTAGCAGCTTTTCTCGGCAGTCCTACGAGCAGTACTTC.

The rearrangement joins TRBV7-9 to TRBJ2-1; 10 bases fit TRBD2. CDR1 and CDR2 from the germline V gene are SEHNR and FQNEAQ (reference sequence). CDR3 size: 18 residues. J was trimmed by 4 bases and V by 3 bases; bases with no gene match: 12. CDR3 loop: CASSFSSGLADLYNEQFF. The DNA of the CDR3 is TGTGCCAGCAGCTTCTCCTCCGGACTAGCGGACCTTTACAATGAGCAGTTCTTC. The full variable domain, with the rest looked up from reference TRBV7-9 and TRBJ2-1, is DTGVSQNPRHKITKRGQNVTFRCDPISEHNRLYWYRQTLGQGPEFLTYFQNEAQLEKSRLLSDRFSAERPKGSFSTLEIQRTEQGDSAMYLCASSFSSGLADLYNEQFFGPGTRLTVL.

V usage is TRBV5-1 and J usage is TRBJ2-6; D gene uncertain. This CDR3 has 14 amino acids. Per germline, CDR1 SGHRS and CDR2 YFSETQ. The germline V and J ends were trimmed by 0 bases and 0 bases, with 1 base remaining between them. The CDR3 bases are TGCGCCAGCAGCTTGGCCTCTGGGGCCAACGTCCTGACTTTC. This sequence encodes CASSLASGANVLTF.

The rearrangement uses TRBV6-5 and TRBJ2-2, with TRBD2 matching 10 bases. Trimming took 6 bases from V and 4 from J; bases not matched to a gene: 5. The CDR3 consists of 15 residues. CDR1 is MNHEY, CDR2 SVGAGI, per germline. The CDR3 bases are TGTGCCAGCAGCCGGACTAGCGGACCCACCGGGGAGCTGTTTTTT. It translates to CASSRTSGPTGELFF.

This clone was counted only a few times. The chain has TRBV6-4 and TRBJ2-1, with TRBD2 matching 7 bases. This CDR3 has 13 residues. Germline V gene lookup returns CDR1 MRHNA and CDR2 SNTAGT. V was pared by 6 bases and J by 7 bases, with 6 bases of the junction left unmatched. The DNA for the CDR3 is TGTGCCAGCAGGGTTAGGGGAGGGAATGAGCAGTTCTTC. Its translation is CASRVRGGNEQFF.

This rearrangement joins TRBV5-1 to TRBJ1-2; 7 nucleotides agree with TRBD1. CDR3 length: 16 amino acids. CDR1 is SGHRS and CDR2 is YFSETQ in the germline V gene. V lost 0 bases, J lost 4 bases, and 9 bases stayed unmatched. The CDR3 nucleotides are TGCGCCAGCAGCTTGGCCGCGGCAGGGGGTCTCTATGGCTACACCTTC. Its protein product is CASSLAAAGGLYGYTF.

This clone has a single count. V gene TRBV18 combines with J gene TRBJ2-5, with 10 nucleotides matching TRBD2. Trimming cost V 4 bases and J 2 bases; bases outside gene matches: 7. CDR1 and CDR2 from the germline V gene are KGHSH and LQKENI. The CDR3 has 16 amino acids. The CDR3 DNA is TGTGCCAGCTCACTCCAAAGAGCGGGGGGGCAAGAGACCCAGTACTTC. This translates into CASSLQRAGGQETQYF. Full variable domain (remainder filled in from reference TRBV18 and TRBJ2-5): NAGVMQNPRHLVRRRGQEARLRCSPMKGHSHVYWYRQLPEEGLKFMVYLQKENIIDESGMPKERFSAEFPKEGPSILRIQQVVRGDSAAYFCASSLQRAGGQETQYFGPGTRLLVL.

CDR3 residues: CASSLSAGPGETQYF. CDR3 DNA sequence: TGTGCCAGCAGCTTATCGGCGGGGCCGGGGGAGACCCAGTACTTC. The chain is built from TRBV11-2 and TRBJ2-5; D is possibly TRBD2 (6 bases). Germline V gene data show CDR1 as SGHAT and CDR2 as FQNNGV. There are 15 residues in the CDR3. Trimming took off 2 bases at V and 5 bases at J, with 15 bases between the two ends.

The V and J genes are TRBV15 and TRBJ2-3, with 11 bases identical to TRBD2. Germline V CDR1 and CDR2: LNHNV, YYDKDF (reference sequence). The CDR3 consists of 18 residues. The J segment lost 1 base and the V segment lost 0 bases, leaving 6 bases of the junction unmatched. CDR3 in amino acids: CATSRDLAGGSRTDTQYF. Here the CDR3 DNA reads TGTGCCACCAGCAGAGATCTAGCGGGGGGCTCCCGCACAGATACGCAGTATTTT.

This sequence joins TRBV9 and TRBJ2-1; TRBD2 is a possible D gene (5 bases). Trimming took off 4 bases at V and 5 bases at J, with 16 bases between the two ends. There are 15 residues in the CDR3. From germline, CDR1 is SGDLS and CDR2 YYNGEE. The CDR3 loop reads CASSSPGVTNNEQFF. The CDR3, as DNA: TGTGCCAGCAGCTCCCCCGGGGTCACAAACAATGAGCAGTTCTTC.

On this clone itself: It is unclear where the CDR3 begins or ends on the DNA, so no DNA is shown, and the CDR3 is as TCRdb lists it. The gene calls are TRBV5-4 and TRBJ1-5; TRBD1, as called in the table, went unchecked against the DNA. Per the germline V gene, CDR1 is SGHNT and CDR2 is YYREEE (reference sequence). The CDR3 region is 13 residues in length, termini included. CDR3: CASSSFGQGTRSF.

The J gene is TRBJ1-2, the V gene TRBV6-6, with D uncertain. Between the trimmed V and J ends, which lost 6 bases and 1 base, there was a span of 9 bases. This CDR3 has 13 amino acids. Germline V gene sequence: CDR1 MNHNY, CDR2 SVGAGI (reference sequence). CDR3: CASSPDDNYGYTF. The CDR3 DNA reads as TGTGCCAGCAGCCCGGACGATAACTATGGCTACACCTTC.